The entry below gives a single TCR beta chain sequence along with its context. The antigen remains undetermined. TCRdb's table, derived via immunoSEQ multiplex PCR, lists solely in-frame clones and lacks some. Seen here are approximately 720,000 clones, about 92% observed once, and the top ten hold 24%. In the naive CD8 group, cells lacked CD45RO and were positively selected for CCR7, so terminally differentiated effector memory CD45RA+ cells were left out. This entry belongs to a study of shared clonotypes between healthy human individuals. Study as a whole: Two female and a few male donors aged 18 to 49 were enrolled.

Study-wide findings and caveats: Memory subsets had estimated richness that was generally smaller than that of naive subsets.

The CDR3 loop spans 13 amino acids. Germline loops: CDR1 SEHNR, CDR2 FQNEAQ (reference sequence). Trimming cost V 8 bases and J 0 bases, with 11 bases left between them. This chain uses TRBV7-9 with TRBJ2-7; D unresolved. This clonotype originated in a man aged 25-45 years in good health. Source material: naive CD8+ T cells sorted from blood. CDR3 region: CASGLPSSYEQYF. CDR3 nucleotide sequence: TGTGCCAGCGGGCTACCAAGCTCCTACGAGCAGTACTTC.